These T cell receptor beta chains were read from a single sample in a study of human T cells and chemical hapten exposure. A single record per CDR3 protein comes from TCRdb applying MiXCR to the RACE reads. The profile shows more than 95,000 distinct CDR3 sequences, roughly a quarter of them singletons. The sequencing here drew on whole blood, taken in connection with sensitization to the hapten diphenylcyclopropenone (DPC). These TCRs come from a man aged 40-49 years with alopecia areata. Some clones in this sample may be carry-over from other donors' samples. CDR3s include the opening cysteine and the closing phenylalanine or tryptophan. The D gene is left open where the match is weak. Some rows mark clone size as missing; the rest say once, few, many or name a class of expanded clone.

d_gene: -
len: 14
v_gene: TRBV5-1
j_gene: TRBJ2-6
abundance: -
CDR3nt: TGCGCCAGCAGCGCTACCTCTGGGGCCAACGTCCTGACTTTC
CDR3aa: CASSATSGANVLTF

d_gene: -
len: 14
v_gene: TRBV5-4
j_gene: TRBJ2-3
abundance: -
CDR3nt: TGTGCCAGCAGCGGACAGATTAACACAGATACGCAGTATTTT
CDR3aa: CASSGQINTDTQYF

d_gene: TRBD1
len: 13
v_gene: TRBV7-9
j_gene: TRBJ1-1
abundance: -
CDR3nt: TGTGCCAGCAGCAGGGGGCGGGATACTGAAGCTTTCTTT
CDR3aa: CASSRGRDTEAFF

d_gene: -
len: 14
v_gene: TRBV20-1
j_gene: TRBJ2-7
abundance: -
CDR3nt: TGCAGTGCTAGAAAATGGGACCCCGTAGACGAGCAGTACTTC
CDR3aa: CSARKWDPVDEQYF

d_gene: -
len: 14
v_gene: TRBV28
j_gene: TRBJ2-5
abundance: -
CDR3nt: TGTGCCAGCAGTTTGGGGGGAGTGGGTGAGACCCAGTACTTC
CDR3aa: CASSLGGVGETQYF

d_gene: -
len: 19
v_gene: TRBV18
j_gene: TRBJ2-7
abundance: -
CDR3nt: TGTGCCAGCTCACAATCACAACCCTTGAGGACCGACACTTCGCGCGAGCAGTACTTC
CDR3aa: CASSQSQPLRTDTSREQYF

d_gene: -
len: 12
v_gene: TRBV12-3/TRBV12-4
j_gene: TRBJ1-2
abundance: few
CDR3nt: TGTGCCAGCAGTTTCTACAGGGATGGCTACACCTTC
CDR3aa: CASSFYRDGYTF

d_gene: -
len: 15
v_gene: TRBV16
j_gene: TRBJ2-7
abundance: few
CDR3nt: TGTGCCAGCAGCCGCCCAAGTGGGGTCTCCTACGAGCAGTACTTC
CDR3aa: CASSRPSGVSYEQYF

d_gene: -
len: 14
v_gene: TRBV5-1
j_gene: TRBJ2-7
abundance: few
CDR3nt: TGCGCCAGCAGCAGGGGCACGGATGCCTACGAGCAGTACTTC
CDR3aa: CASSRGTDAYEQYF

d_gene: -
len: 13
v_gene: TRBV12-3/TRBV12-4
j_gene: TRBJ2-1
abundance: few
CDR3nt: TGTGCCAGCAGTCCCGGTTTCGTGGGTGAGCAGTTCTTC
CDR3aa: CASSPGFVGEQFF

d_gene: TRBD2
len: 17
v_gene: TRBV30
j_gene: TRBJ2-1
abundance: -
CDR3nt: TGTGCCTGGAGCGTGTCCCGGACTAGCGGGAGTGAAAATGAGCAGTTCTTC
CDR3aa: CAWSVSRTSGSENEQFF

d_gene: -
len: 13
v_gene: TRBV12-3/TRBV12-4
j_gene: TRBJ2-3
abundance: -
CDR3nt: TGTGCCAGCAGTTTCTTGACGTCAGATACGCAGTATTTT
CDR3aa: CASSFLTSDTQYF

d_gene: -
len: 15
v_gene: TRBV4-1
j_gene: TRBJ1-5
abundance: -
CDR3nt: TGCGCCAGCAGCCAAGCTGGACAGAGGGATCAGCCCCAGCATTTT
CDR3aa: CASSQAGQRDQPQHF

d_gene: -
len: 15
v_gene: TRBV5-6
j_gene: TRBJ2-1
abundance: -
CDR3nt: TGTGCCAGCAGCTTGCGGCGACAGCTATACAATGAGCAGTTCTTC
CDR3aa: CASSLRRQLYNEQFF

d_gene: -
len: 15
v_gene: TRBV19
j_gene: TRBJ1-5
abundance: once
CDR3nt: TGTGCCAGTAGTTTCCGGACACCTAGCAATCAGCCCCAGCATTTT
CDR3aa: CASSFRTPSNQPQHF

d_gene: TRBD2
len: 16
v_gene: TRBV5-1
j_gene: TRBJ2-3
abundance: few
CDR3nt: TGCGCCAGCAGCTTGGGGACTAGCGGAGACACAGATACGCAGTATTTT
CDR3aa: CASSLGTSGDTDTQYF

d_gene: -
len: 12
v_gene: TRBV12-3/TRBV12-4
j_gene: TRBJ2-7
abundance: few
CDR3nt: TGTGCCAGCAGCTCCCAGAGGTTCGAGCAGTACTTC
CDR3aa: CASSSQRFEQYF

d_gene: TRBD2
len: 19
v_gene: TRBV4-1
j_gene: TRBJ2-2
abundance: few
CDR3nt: TGCGCCAGCAGCTCCCGGACTAGCGGGAGCGGGGGAGGCACCGGGGAGCTGTTTTTT
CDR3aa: CASSSRTSGSGGGTGELFF

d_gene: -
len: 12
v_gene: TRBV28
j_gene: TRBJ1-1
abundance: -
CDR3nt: TGTGCCAGCAGTTCTACCCAGTCTGAAGCTTTCTTT
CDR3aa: CASSSTQSEAFF

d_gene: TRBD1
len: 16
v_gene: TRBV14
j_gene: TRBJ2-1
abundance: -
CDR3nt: TGTGCCAGCAGCCGAAATTCCGGGACAGGGGCCTTCGGGCAGTTCTTC
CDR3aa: CASSRNSGTGAFGQFF

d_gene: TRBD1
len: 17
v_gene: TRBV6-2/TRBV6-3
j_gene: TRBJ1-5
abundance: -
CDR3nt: TGTGCCAGCAGTTACTCGACAGGGGAGCGACGTGATCAGCCCCAGCATTTT
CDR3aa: CASSYSTGERRDQPQHF

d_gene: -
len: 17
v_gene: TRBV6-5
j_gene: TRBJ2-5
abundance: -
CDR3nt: TGTGCCAGCAGCCCAATTGACACAGTTCCTCTCGAGGAGACCCAGTACTTC
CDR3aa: CASSPIDTVPLEETQYF

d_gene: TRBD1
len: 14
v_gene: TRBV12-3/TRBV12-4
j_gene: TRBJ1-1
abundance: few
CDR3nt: TGTGCCAGCAGTTTTCAGACAGGGTGGGCTGAAGCTTTCTTT
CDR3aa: CASSFQTGWAEAFF

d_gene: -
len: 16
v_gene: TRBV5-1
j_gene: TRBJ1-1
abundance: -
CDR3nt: TGCGCCAGCAGCTTTGGCCATGAGATTTCGAACACTGAAGCTTTCTTT
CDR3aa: CASSFGHEISNTEAFF

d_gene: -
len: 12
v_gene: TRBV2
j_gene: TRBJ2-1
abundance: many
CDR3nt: TGTGCCAGCAGTACGAGAGGCGATGAGCAGTTCTTC
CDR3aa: CASSTRGDEQFF

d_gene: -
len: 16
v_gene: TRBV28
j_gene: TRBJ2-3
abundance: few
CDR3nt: TGTGCCAGCAGTTTACGGCGCCGGACTAGCACAGATACGCAGTATTTT
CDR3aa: CASSLRRRTSTDTQYF